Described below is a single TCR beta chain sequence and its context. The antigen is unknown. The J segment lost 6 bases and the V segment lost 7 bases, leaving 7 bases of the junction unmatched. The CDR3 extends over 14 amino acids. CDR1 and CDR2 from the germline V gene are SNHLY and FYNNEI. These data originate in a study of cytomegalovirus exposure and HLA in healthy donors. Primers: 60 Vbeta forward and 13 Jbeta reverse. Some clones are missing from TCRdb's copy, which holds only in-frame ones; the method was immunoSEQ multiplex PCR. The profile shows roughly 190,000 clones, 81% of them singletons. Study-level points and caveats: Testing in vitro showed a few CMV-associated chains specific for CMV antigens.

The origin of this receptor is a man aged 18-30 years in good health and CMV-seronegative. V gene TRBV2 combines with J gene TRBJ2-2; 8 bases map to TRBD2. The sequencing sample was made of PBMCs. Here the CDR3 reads CASKSRGGPGELFF. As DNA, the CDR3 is TGTGCCAGCAAGAGCCGCGGGGGGCCCGGGGAGCTGTTTTTT.